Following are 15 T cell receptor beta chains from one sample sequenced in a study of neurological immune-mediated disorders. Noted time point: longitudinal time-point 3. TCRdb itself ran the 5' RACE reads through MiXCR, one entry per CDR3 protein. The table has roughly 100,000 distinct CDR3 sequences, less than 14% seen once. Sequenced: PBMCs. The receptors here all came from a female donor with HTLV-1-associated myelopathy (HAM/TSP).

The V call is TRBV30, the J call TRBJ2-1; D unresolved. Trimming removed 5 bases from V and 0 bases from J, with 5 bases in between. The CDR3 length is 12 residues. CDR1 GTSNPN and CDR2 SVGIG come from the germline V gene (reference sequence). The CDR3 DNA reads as TGTGCCTGGTGGAGCTCCTACAATGAGCAGTTCTTC. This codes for CAWWSSYNEQFF.

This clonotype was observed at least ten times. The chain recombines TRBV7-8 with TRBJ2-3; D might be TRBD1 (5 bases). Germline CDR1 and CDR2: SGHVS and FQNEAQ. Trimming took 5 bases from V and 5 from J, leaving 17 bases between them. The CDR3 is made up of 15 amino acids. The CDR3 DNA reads TGTGCCAGCAGCCCGGCGGCAGGGTGGCAAGATACGCAGTATTTT. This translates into CASSPAAGWQDTQYF.

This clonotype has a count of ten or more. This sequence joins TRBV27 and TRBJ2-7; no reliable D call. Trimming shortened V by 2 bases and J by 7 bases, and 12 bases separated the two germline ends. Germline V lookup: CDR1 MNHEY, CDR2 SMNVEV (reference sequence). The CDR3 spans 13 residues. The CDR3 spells CASSLGSVGEQYF. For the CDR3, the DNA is TGTGCCAGCAGTTTAGGCAGCGTCGGTGAGCAGTACTTC.

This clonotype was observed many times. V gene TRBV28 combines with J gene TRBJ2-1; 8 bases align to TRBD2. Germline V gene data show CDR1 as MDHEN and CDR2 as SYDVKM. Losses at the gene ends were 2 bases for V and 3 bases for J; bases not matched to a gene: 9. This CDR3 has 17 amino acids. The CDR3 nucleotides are TGTGCCAGCAGTTTAAAGCTAGCGGGTTGGAACTACAATGAGCAGTTCTTC. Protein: CASSLKLAGWNYNEQFF.

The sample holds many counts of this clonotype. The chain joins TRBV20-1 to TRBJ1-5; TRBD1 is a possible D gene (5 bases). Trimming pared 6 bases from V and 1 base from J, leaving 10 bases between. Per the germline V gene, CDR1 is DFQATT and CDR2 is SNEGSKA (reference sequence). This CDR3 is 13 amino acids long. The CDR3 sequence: CSAPTASNQPQHF. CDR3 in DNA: TGCAGTGCGCCGACAGCGAGCAATCAGCCCCAGCATTTT.

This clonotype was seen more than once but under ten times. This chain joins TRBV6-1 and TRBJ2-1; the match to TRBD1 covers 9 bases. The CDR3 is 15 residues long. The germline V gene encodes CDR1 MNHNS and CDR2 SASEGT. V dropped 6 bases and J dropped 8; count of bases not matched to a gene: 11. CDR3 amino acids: CASRPGTGTFHEQFF. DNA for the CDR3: TGTGCCAGCAGACCCGGGACAGGGACTTTCCATGAGCAGTTCTTC.

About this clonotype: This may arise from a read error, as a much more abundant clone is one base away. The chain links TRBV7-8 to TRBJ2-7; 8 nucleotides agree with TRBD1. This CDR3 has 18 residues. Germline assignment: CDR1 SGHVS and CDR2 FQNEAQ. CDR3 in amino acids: CSSSLTIRGDRSSYEQYF. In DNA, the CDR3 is TGTTCCAGCAGCTTAACGATCAGGGGGGACAGGTCGAGCTACGAGCAGTACTTC.

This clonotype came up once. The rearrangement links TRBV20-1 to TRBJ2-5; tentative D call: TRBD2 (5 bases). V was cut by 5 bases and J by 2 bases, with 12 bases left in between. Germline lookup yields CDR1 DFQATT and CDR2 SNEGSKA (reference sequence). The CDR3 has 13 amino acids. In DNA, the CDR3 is TGCAGTGCTGCTACTAGAGGACAAGAGACCCAGTACTTC. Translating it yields CSAATRGQETQYF.

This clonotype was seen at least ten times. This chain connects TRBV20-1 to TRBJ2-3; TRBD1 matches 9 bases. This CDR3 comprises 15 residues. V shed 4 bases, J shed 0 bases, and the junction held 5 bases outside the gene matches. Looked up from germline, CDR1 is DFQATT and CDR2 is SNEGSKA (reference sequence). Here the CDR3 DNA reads TGCAGTGCTAAGCCGGGACAGGGAAGCACAGATACGCAGTATTTT. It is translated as CSAKPGQGSTDTQYF.

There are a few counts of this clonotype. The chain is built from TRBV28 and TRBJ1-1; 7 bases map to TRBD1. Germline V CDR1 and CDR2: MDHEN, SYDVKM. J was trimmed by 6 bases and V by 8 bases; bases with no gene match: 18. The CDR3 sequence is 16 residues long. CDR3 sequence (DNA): TGTGCCAGCCGGACTACAGGGGCCAGATCGGGCGCTGAAGCTTTCTTT. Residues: CASRTTGARSGAEAFF.

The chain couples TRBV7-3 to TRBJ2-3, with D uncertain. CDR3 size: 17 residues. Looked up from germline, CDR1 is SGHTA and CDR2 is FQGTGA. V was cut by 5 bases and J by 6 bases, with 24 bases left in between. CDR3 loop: CASSPGRRLSYGDTQYF. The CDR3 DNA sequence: TGTGCCAGCAGCCCTGGCCGGAGACTCTCATATGGCGATACGCAGTATTTT.

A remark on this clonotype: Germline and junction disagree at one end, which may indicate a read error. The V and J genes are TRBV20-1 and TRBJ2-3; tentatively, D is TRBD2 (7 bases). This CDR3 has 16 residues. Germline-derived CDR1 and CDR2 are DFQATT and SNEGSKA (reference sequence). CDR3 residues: CSASGGAASSTYTQYF. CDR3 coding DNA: TGCAGTGCTAGTGGGGGGGCCGCTAGTAGCACATATACGCAGTATTTT.

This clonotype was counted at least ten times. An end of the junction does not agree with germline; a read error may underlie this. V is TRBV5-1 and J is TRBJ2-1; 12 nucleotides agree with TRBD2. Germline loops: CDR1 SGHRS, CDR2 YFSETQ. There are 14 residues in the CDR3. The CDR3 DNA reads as TGCGCCAGCAGCCCTGGCCTAGCGGGGGGGCTCGGTAGCTTC. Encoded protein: CASSPGLAGGLGSF.

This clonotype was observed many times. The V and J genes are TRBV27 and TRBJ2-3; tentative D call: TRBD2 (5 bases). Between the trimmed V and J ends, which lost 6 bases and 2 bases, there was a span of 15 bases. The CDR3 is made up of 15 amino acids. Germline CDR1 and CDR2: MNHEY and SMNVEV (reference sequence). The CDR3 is CASSRGGLATDTQYF. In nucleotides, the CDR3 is TGTGCCAGCAGCCGTGGCGGGCTAGCCACAGATACGCAGTATTTT.

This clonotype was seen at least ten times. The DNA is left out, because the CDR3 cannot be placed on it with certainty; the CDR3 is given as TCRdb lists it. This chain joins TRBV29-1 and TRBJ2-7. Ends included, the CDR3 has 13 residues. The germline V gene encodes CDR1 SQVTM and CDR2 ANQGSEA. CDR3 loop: CSVAVGISTRVYF.